These 31 T cell receptor beta chains originate from one sample sequenced in a study of T cell changes during pregnancy in multiple sclerosis (dated by TCRdb to the late 2010s). Receptor amplification or capture employed the immunoSEQ multiplex PCR assay. In its TCRdb copy, this immuneACCESS table keeps in-frame sequences only and misses some clones. Where compared with another copy, unresolved V genes explain less than half of these, and the others have no known cause. The sample records 100,000 or so clones, more than 85% of which are singletons. Together, the top ten hold less than 4.5% of the sample. Specimen: peripheral blood, collected after pregnancy. These receptors all come from a female donor with multiple sclerosis, enrolled in a pregnancy study.

The chain combines TRBV19 with TRBJ1-6; D might be TRBD1 (5 bases). V lost 3 bases and J lost 7, with 13 bases in between. This CDR3 is 15 amino acids long. Looked up from germline, CDR1 is LNHDA and CDR2 is SQIVND (reference sequence). CDR3 protein: CASSIPRAVNSPLHF. The DNA of the CDR3 is TGTGCCAGTAGTATCCCCAGGGCGGTGAATTCACCCCTCCACTTT.

This chain links TRBV30 with TRBJ1-3; D ambiguous. Germline V gene data show CDR1 as GTSNPN and CDR2 as SVGIG (reference sequence). V lost 2 bases to trimming and J lost 7 bases, with 6 bases between them. The CDR3 length is 11 residues. CDR3 bases: TGTGCCTGGAGTCGGAGCAACACCATATATTTT. Its translation: CAWSRSNTIYF.

V gene TRBV6-1 combines with J gene TRBJ2-4; 7 bases fit TRBD1. CDR3 size: 16 residues. Germline loops: CDR1 MNHNS, CDR2 SASEGT. V gave up 4 bases and J gave up 0 bases; unmatched junction bases: 6. Here the CDR3 reads CASSVPGQLAKNIQYF. The CDR3 DNA reads as TGTGCCAGCAGTGTACCGGGACAGCTAGCCAAAAACATTCAGTACTTC.

The gene calls are TRBV11-2 and TRBJ2-1; 10 positions agree with TRBD1. Trimming at V came to 5 bases and at J to 4 bases, leaving 5 bases not matched to a gene. Per the germline V gene, CDR1 is SGHAT and CDR2 is FQNNGV. The CDR3 sequence is 15 residues long. This CDR3 is CASSQGQGRYNEQFF. DNA for the CDR3: TGTGCCAGCAGCCAGGGACAGGGGCGTTACAATGAGCAGTTCTTC.

V is TRBV4-2 and J is TRBJ1-6, with 8 bases fitting TRBD1. This CDR3 has 18 residues. The V gene end was trimmed by 2 bases and the J gene end by 10 bases; junction bases not matched to a gene: 16. Germline CDR1 and CDR2: LGHNA and YNFKEQ. CDR3 residues: CASSQHIATGEKGSPLHF. CDR3 DNA sequence: TGTGCCAGCAGCCAACATATAGCGACAGGGGAAAAGGGCTCACCCCTCCACTTT.

The rearrangement links TRBV7-9 to TRBJ2-7; maybe TRBD2 (6 bases). Trimming pared 3 bases from V and 7 bases from J, leaving 13 bases between. Germline CDR1 and CDR2: SEHNR and FQNEAQ (reference sequence). This CDR3 has 13 residues. The CDR3 reads CASSLGGLVEQYF. CDR3 DNA: TGTGCCAGCAGCTTGGGAGGCCTAGTAGAGCAGTACTTC.

J is TRBJ2-1 and V is TRBV19, with TRBD2 identical over 7 bases. Germline trimming cut 3 bases from V and 4 bases from J; bases unmatched to any gene: 9. Per germline, CDR1 LNHDA and CDR2 SQIVND (reference sequence). The CDR3 is 16 residues long. The CDR3 loop is CASSIETGTIYNEQFF. CDR3 sequence (DNA): TGTGCCAGTAGTATCGAAACCGGGACTATATACAATGAGCAGTTCTTC. Complete variable domain (other parts from reference TRBV19 and TRBJ2-1): DGGITQSPKYLFRKEGQNVTLSCEQNLNHDAMYWYRQDPGQGLRLIYYSQIVNDFQKGDIAEGYSVSREKKESFPLTVTSAQKNPTAFYLCASSIETGTIYNEQFFGPGTRLTVL.

The CDR3 DNA reads TGTGCCATCAGTGAGTCGTCGACCAGCTCTAGAAATGAAAAACTGTTTTTT. Translating it yields CAISESSTSSRNEKLFF. The V gene is TRBV10-3, the J gene TRBJ1-4; D not resolved. Germline values: CDR1 ENHRY, CDR2 SYGVKD. The ends were cut back, 0 bases at V and 5 bases at J, with 16 bases in the middle. CDR3 size: 17 residues.

This sequence joins TRBV4-1 and TRBJ1-1, with D unresolved. Germline V gene lookup returns CDR1 MGHRA and CDR2 YSYEKL. V dropped 5 bases and J dropped 2 bases, with 12 bases sitting between them. CDR3 length: 14 amino acids. The chain's CDR3 is CASSSSQVNTEAFF. CDR3 DNA: TGCGCCAGCAGCTCCTCGCAGGTTAACACTGAAGCTTTCTTT.

This sequence joins TRBV2 and TRBJ1-5; D unclear. This CDR3 region has 21 residues. Trimming shortened V by 5 bases and J by 0 bases, and 29 bases separated the two germline ends. Germline CDR1 reads SNHLY; CDR2 reads FYNNEI. The DNA for the CDR3 is TGTGCCAGCAGTCCAACAAGACAACCAGGTGGTATATCCTATAGCAATCAGCCCCAGCATTTT. Translation: CASSPTRQPGGISYSNQPQHF.

J is TRBJ1-5 and V is TRBV5-4; D is undetermined. The V end was cut by 1 base, the J end by 1 base, with 6 bases between. The CDR3 has 14 amino acids. Germline V gives CDR1 SGHNT, CDR2 YYREEE (reference sequence). CDR3 sequence reads: CASSLYQSNQPQHF. The CDR3 DNA sequence: TGTGCCAGCAGCTTGTATCAGAGCAATCAGCCCCAGCATTTT.

The gene calls are TRBV5-6 and TRBJ1-2, with TRBD1 identical over 11 bases. The V segment lost 4 bases and the J segment 7 bases; nucleotides outside the gene matches: 6. This CDR3 has 14 residues. Germline V gene data show CDR1 as SGHDT and CDR2 as YYEEEE. The CDR3 nucleotides are TGTGCCAGCAGCACCGGACAGGGGGCGTTTGGCTACACCTTC. It yields the protein CASSTGQGAFGYTF.

The gene calls are TRBV13 and TRBJ2-3; D possibly corresponds to TRBD2 (5 bases). Trimming shortened V by 5 bases and J by 6 bases, and 15 bases separated the two germline ends. Germline V gene lookup returns CDR1 PRHDT and CDR2 FYEKMQ (reference sequence). The CDR3 has 14 residues. CDR3 bases: TGTGCCAGCAGCATCCCGGGGTTAGGGGATACGCAGTATTTT. Encoded protein: CASSIPGLGDTQYF.

The rearrangement joins TRBV19 to TRBJ1-2; D gene uncertain. Per the germline V gene, CDR1 is LNHDA and CDR2 is SQIVND (reference sequence). CDR3 length: 17 amino acids. V lost 4 bases and J 0 bases, leaving 18 bases between the germline ends. The CDR3 nucleotides are TGTGCCAGTAGTAGGGGAGATCGGGTCGGAACTAACTATGGCTACACCTTC. Translated, it gives CASSRGDRVGTNYGYTF.

The chain couples TRBV5-5 to TRBJ1-4; possible D gene TRBD1, 5 bases. The CDR3 runs to 16 residues. Per the germline V gene, CDR1 is SGHKS and CDR2 is YYEKEE (reference sequence). Trimming stripped 4 bases from V and 0 bases from J, with 13 bases between. The CDR3 is CASSVGTGATNEKLFF. As DNA, the CDR3 is TGTGCCAGCAGCGTGGGAACGGGGGCAACTAATGAAAAACTGTTTTTT.

The chain is built from TRBV27 and TRBJ2-7; 10 positions match TRBD2. J lost 4 bases, V lost 5 bases, and 11 bases had no gene match. Germline lookup yields CDR1 MNHEY and CDR2 SMNVEV (reference sequence). The CDR3 covers 16 residues. Here the CDR3 DNA reads TGTGCCAGCAGTCCGAGCGGGGGGGCCCAGGTTTACGAGCAGTACTTC. Translation: CASSPSGGAQVYEQYF.

The chain uses TRBV7-9 and TRBJ1-4; TRBD1 might be the D (6 bases). Trimming took 5 bases from V and 8 from J, leaving 21 bases between them. The CDR3 is made up of 16 amino acids. Germline V CDR1 and CDR2: SEHNR, FQNEAQ (reference sequence). CDR3 sequence reads: CASSLLTGPHGEKLFF. DNA for the CDR3: TGTGCCAGCAGCCTATTGACAGGACCCCATGGGGAAAAACTGTTTTTT.

The rearrangement uses TRBV7-2 and TRBJ1-2; 7 bases map to TRBD1. The CDR3 totals 16 residues. The ends lost 5 bases at V and 6 bases at J; junction bases unmatched: 15. The germline V gene has CDR1 SGHTA and CDR2 FQGNSA. This CDR3 reads CASSGLPRQGRDGYTF. CDR3 bases: TGTGCCAGCAGCGGTCTCCCCAGACAGGGTAGGGATGGCTACACCTTC.

As DNA, the CDR3 is TGTGCCAGCAGCCTCCGTAACCCCGGGGGACGCTCTGGAAACACCATATATTTT. Translation gives CASSLRNPGGRSGNTIYF. This chain joins TRBV11-2 and TRBJ1-3; D might be TRBD1 (5 bases). Trimming left V 5 bases short and J 0 bases short, with 20 bases between. This CDR3 has 18 amino acids. CDR1 and CDR2 (germline): SGHAT, FQNNGV.

The V call is TRBV27, the J call TRBJ1-5; 7 nucleotides agree with TRBD1. Germline V gene sequence: CDR1 MNHEY, CDR2 SMNVEV (reference sequence). Germline trimming cut 5 bases from V and 0 bases from J; bases unmatched to any gene: 4. The CDR3 loop spans 15 amino acids. CDR3 bases: TGTGCCAGCAGTATGGGGACAGATAGCAATCAGCCCCAGCATTTT. Amino acid sequence: CASSMGTDSNQPQHF.

The rearrangement links TRBV7-9 to TRBJ2-2; a weak D match, TRBD2 (7 bases). V dropped 5 bases and J dropped 3 bases, with 13 bases sitting between them. CDR3 length equals 15 residues. Germline V lookup: CDR1 SEHNR, CDR2 FQNEAQ (reference sequence). This chain's CDR3 is CASSQKGGDTGELFF. CDR3 coding DNA: TGTGCCAGCAGCCAAAAGGGGGGGGACACCGGGGAGCTGTTTTTT.

This chain uses TRBV13 with TRBJ1-2; D not resolved. V was cut by 5 bases and J by 5 bases, with 9 bases left in between. Germline CDR1 reads PRHDT; CDR2 reads FYEKMQ (reference sequence). The CDR3 is 12 amino acids. CDR3 protein: CASSRPGYGYTF. CDR3 sequence (DNA): TGTGCCAGCAGCCGTCCGGGATATGGCTACACCTTC.

CDR3 region: CASTPGTGLVGTGELFF. For the CDR3, the DNA is TGTGCCAGCACCCCGGGAACAGGGTTAGTTGGTACCGGGGAGCTGTTTTTT. This chain connects TRBV27 to TRBJ2-2, with D tentatively TRBD1 (6 bases). CDR3 size: 17 residues. CDR1 is MNHEY and CDR2 is SMNVEV in the germline V gene (reference sequence). Trimming shortened V by 7 bases and J by 5 bases, and 23 bases separated the two germline ends.

This clone came up once. The chain employs TRBV9 and TRBJ1-6, with D perhaps TRBD1 (6 bases). CDR3 length: 14 amino acids. V lost 1 base to trimming and J lost 5 bases, with 7 bases between them. CDR1 and CDR2 from the germline V gene are SGDLS and YYNGEE. The CDR3 DNA reads TGTGCCAGCAGCGTATCAGGGGATAATTCACCCCTCCACTTT. Translated, it gives CASSVSGDNSPLHF. Full variable domain (remainder filled in from reference TRBV9 and TRBJ1-6): DSGVTQTPKHLITATGQRVTLRCSPRSGDLSVYWYQQSLDQGLQFLIQYYNGEERAKGNILERFSAQQFPDLHSELNLSSLELGDSALYFCASSVSGDNSPLHFGNGTRLTVT.

The genes are TRBV18 and TRBJ2-2; tentatively, D is TRBD1 (5 bases). V dropped 0 bases and J dropped 4 bases, with 12 bases sitting between them. The CDR3 totals 16 residues. Germline CDR1 reads KGHSH; CDR2 reads LQKENI. CDR3 bases: TGTGCCAGCTCACCACCAGACAGTAGGGTCACCGGGGAGCTGTTTTTT. This sequence encodes CASSPPDSRVTGELFF.

The rearrangement joins TRBV6-1 to TRBJ2-3, with D possibly TRBD2 on 5 matching bases. The CDR3 contains 16 residues. The V gene lost 0 bases and the J gene lost 1 base, with 11 bases spanning the gap. The germline V gene has CDR1 MNHNS and CDR2 SASEGT. This chain's CDR3 is CASSEARTAGTDTQYF. Written as DNA, the CDR3 is TGTGCCAGCAGTGAAGCACGGACTGCAGGCACAGATACGCAGTATTTT.

This rearrangement joins TRBV13 to TRBJ2-6; D gene ambiguous. The CDR3 extends over 12 amino acids. CDR1 is PRHDT, CDR2 FYEKMQ, per germline (reference sequence). V lost 8 bases and J 3 bases, leaving 5 bases between the germline ends. The CDR3 DNA reads as TGTGCCAGCCGTTATGGGGCCAACGTCCTGACTTTC. Amino acid sequence: CASRYGANVLTF.

CDR3 in DNA: TGTGCCAGCAGCGGGAGACTAGCGGGGGGCCATGAGCAGTTCTTC. Translated: CASSGRLAGGHEQFF. The chain combines TRBV5-4 with TRBJ2-1, with 13 bases matching TRBD2. The CDR3 covers 15 residues. Germline CDR1 SGHNT, CDR2 YYREEE (reference sequence). V shed 4 bases, J shed 8 bases, and the junction held 6 bases outside the gene matches. The entire variable domain, with the rest obtained from reference TRBV5-4 and TRBJ2-1, is as follows: ETGVTQSPTHLIKTRGQQVTLRCSSQSGHNTVSWYQQALGQGPQFIFQYYREEENGRGNFPPRFSGLQFPNYSSELNVNALELDDSALYLCASSGRLAGGHEQFFGPGTRLTVL.

The CDR3 bases are TGCAGCGCCGAGGGACAGGCCTTTGGCTACACCTTC. This gives the protein CSAEGQAFGYTF. The genes are TRBV29-1 and TRBJ1-2, with TRBD1 matching over 8 bases. V was pared by 7 bases and J by 7 bases, with 8 bases of the junction left unmatched. The CDR3 spans 12 residues. Germline V gene lookup returns CDR1 SQVTM and CDR2 ANQGSEA.

The V call is TRBV7-2, the J call TRBJ2-1; D possibly corresponds to TRBD1 (6 bases). V lost 4 bases, J lost 4 bases, and 14 bases lay in between. CDR1 is SGHTA and CDR2 is FQGNSA in the germline V gene. The CDR3 has 15 residues. CDR3 in DNA: TGTGCCAGCAGCTCGGGACACCCTGGATACAATGAGCAGTTCTTC. It yields the protein CASSSGHPGYNEQFF.

This chain uses TRBV6-1 with TRBJ2-3, with 12 bases lining up with TRBD2. CDR1 and CDR2 (germline): MNHNS, SASEGT. CDR3 length: 15 residues. J lost 3 bases, V lost 8 bases, and 6 bases had no gene match. This CDR3 reads CASSRLAGGTDTQYF. The CDR3 coding sequence is TGTGCCAGCTCCAGGCTAGCGGGGGGGACAGATACGCAGTATTTT.